The T cell receptor beta chain described here comes from a study of T cells in Graves' hyperthyroidism and ophthalmopathy (dated by TCRdb to between 2018 and 2021). In the study overall: Peripheral blood samples were taken at the time of initial diagnosis, prior to any treatment. TCR V-J signatures able to tell the groups apart were searched for in a discovery cohort of 100 patients, of whom over 40 had Graves' ophthalmopathy and about 60 had stable Graves' hyperthyroidism. Prospective prediction of ophthalmopathy was tested in an independent validation cohort of approximately 18 hyperthyroidism patients and 15 to 17 patients who later progressed to ophthalmopathy. The roughly 91 discovery patients were randomly split 7:3 into training and test sets. In addition, the study compared T-cell repertoires in thyroid tissue and in blood from five or six Graves' hyperthyroidism patients. After sampling, hyperthyroidism patients received methimazole starting at 30 mg daily, and ophthalmopathy patients received high-dose intravenous methylprednisolone. The paper describes TCR Vbeta CDR3 sequencing of 135 peripheral blood samples, made up of 43 ophthalmopathy patients, around 73 hyperthyroidism patients and 17 progressor patients. The research as a whole found: Blood samples also contained most of the expanded thyroid clonotypes (frequency above 0.001), which suggests that blood repertoires may reflect thyroid immune responses. During validation, the model predicted progression to ophthalmopathy a median of around six months ahead of onset, with 70.59% sensitivity and 72.22% specificity. A 13 V-J signature model separated ophthalmopathy from stable hyperthyroidism, with approximately 87% sensitivity and about 81% specificity in cross-validation and 80%/75% in testing. Sample size was not statistically predetermined, and investigators were not blinded to group allocation.

In the ophthalmopathy patients, disease was moderately to severely active, with a Clinical Activity Score of 3 or more, a NOSPECS grade of 4 or more, and a duration of less than 3 months. Exclusion was applied to patients with uncontrolled infections, other autoimmune diseases, pregnancy or lactation. Diagnoses relied on clinical symptoms, serum thyroxine and TRAb, thyroid ultrasound and orbital computed tomography. PBMCs were separated from 10 ml of fresh peripheral blood using Ficoll-Paque density gradient centrifugation. Trizol reagent was used to extract total RNA, and RNA quality was then checked on an Agilent 2100 Bioanalyzer. The cysteine opens and the phenylalanine closes a CDR3 of 17 amino acids. Only CDR3 DNA is held: 51 bases, read in frame from base 1. From V the trimming removes 5 bases and from J it removes 1 base, while the gene matches leave 10 bases of the junction unaccounted for. The germline V gene (reference sequence) supplies CDR1 SGHAT and CDR2 FQDESV.

This clonotype has a count of ten or more. What antigen it recognizes has not been identified. Base-call qualities are not available, and no considerably larger clone is one nucleotide away. TCR beta CDR3 regions were amplified from RNA transcripts. The TCR CDR3 was subjected to a first round of RT-PCR using the HTBI primer set and the Qiagen OneStep RT-PCR kit. Libraries were constructed in a second round of multiplex PCR, after which size selection and purification were carried out. Paired-end sequencing of the libraries was performed with 100 bp reads on an Illumina HiSeq2000. The authors processed their data as follows. SOAPnuke was used to process the raw data, with reads discarded if the reads contained adapters or uncalled bases, had a mean Phred below 15, or lacked an exact constant-primer or identifier match. High-quality paired reads were merged with COPE v1.2.5, and unique nucleotide sequences were defined as clonotypes. MiTCR v1.1 was used to align the clonotypes against IMGT TRBV, TRBD and TRBJ reference segments. The analysis was restricted to V-J combinations with a frequency above 0.0001, which together covered 99.2% of the repertoires. A TCS score was defined as the ratio between F50 (clonal expansion) and ExV (chaos), using BLOSUM62-based TCRdist between CDR3 peptides within each V-J. Welch's t-statistics and random forest reduced approximately 520 V-J features to 10 to 15, which were used in a naive Bayes classifier (R e1071). Starting from the raw public reads, TCRdb applied fastp trimming at Q25, assembled clones with MiXCR and retained in-frame beta chains. Each CDR3 protein appears once, grouped with its most common genes and DNA. These V and J calls rely on TCRdb rather than the paper's analysis. This sample holds 300,000 to 450,000 distinct CDR3 sequences; around 13% were observed only once. About 18% of the sample goes to the ten largest clones.

The chain uses TRBV11-1 and TRBJ2-3, with 9 bases matching TRBD1. Sequencing was performed on blood. The sequence came from a woman aged 25 to 45 with Graves' ophthalmopathy. The base sequence is TGTGCCAGCAGCCCGCGCGCTGGGACAGGGCGCACAGATACGCAGTATTTT. This gives the protein CASSPRAGTGRTDTQYF.